This T cell receptor (beta chain) was sequenced during a study of T cells in Graves' hyperthyroidism and ophthalmopathy. Those patients with uncontrolled infection, other autoimmune disease, pregnancy or lactation were excluded. Amplification of TCR beta CDR3 regions used RNA as the template. HTBI primers were the set used in a first-round RT-PCR of the TCR CDR3. MiXCR, run by TCRdb on the multiplex PCR reads, gives a single entry per CDR3 protein. The profile shows 550,000 to 800,000 distinct CDR3 sequences, about a sixth of them singletons. V dropped 3 bases and J dropped 7 bases, with 14 bases sitting between them. CDR3 length: 15 residues. Germline values: CDR1 KGHDR, CDR2 SFDVKD. This clonotype has just a few counts.

The chain carries TRBV24-1 and TRBJ2-2, with D unresolved. This TCR derives from a man aged 18 to 30 with Graves' hyperthyroidism. Sequenced material: blood. In DNA form, the CDR3 reads TGTGCCACCAGTGATGTGACTCAGTGGAGCGGGGAGCTGTTTTTT. Protein sequence: CATSDVTQWSGELFF.